This entry describes one TCR beta chain. TCRdb recomputed calls from the 5' RACE reads with MiXCR, one row per CDR3 protein. The sample shows hundreds of thousands of distinct CDR3 sequences, 15% to 20% of them seen only once. These data come from a study of T cells after yellow fever vaccination. Trimming left V 0 bases short and J 5 bases short, with 11 bases between. CDR1 is SGHTA, CDR2 FQGNSA, per germline. This CDR3 spans 15 amino acids. The rearrangement joins TRBV7-2 to TRBJ2-1, with D possibly matching TRBD2 (6 bases). This receptor was identified in a man between 25 and 39 years old who received the YFV17D yellow fever vaccine. The starting material was PBMCs, obtained 15 days after the yellow fever booster vaccination. CDR3 coding DNA: TGTGCCAGCAGCTTAGCTGCGGGAATGAACAATGAGCAGTTCTTC. Its protein product is CASSLAAGMNNEQFF.